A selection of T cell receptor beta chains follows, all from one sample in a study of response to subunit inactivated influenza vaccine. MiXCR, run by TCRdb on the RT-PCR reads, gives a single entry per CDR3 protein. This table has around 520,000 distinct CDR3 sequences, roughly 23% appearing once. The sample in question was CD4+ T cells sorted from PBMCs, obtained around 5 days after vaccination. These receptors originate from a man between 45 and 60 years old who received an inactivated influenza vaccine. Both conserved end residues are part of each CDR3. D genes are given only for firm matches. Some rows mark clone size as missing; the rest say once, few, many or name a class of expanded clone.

CDR3: CASSFQGQNNEQFF
size: few
V: TRBV7-3
J: TRBJ2-1
D: -

CDR3: CASSFTDSRTDTQYF
size: -
V: TRBV12-3/TRBV12-4
J: TRBJ2-3
D: -

CDR3: CASSLGGSNTGELFF
size: many
V: TRBV12-3/TRBV12-4
J: TRBJ2-2
D: -

CDR3: CASRDRVFDEQFF
size: -
V: TRBV27
J: TRBJ2-1
D: TRBD1

CDR3: CASSWLTEAFF
size: -
V: TRBV6-1
J: TRBJ1-1
D: -

CDR3: CASSLGHSGANVLTF
size: many
V: TRBV5-1
J: TRBJ2-6
D: -

CDR3: CSASTSLANTDTQYF
size: -
V: TRBV20-1
J: TRBJ2-3
D: -

CDR3: CASSLVVRGIGELFF
size: few
V: TRBV7-2
J: TRBJ2-2
D: -

CDR3: CASSLTRERKETQYF
size: -
V: TRBV7-2
J: TRBJ2-5
D: -

CDR3: CASSPSGERTDTQYF
size: many
V: TRBV6-4
J: TRBJ2-3
D: -

CDR3: CASSQDRGGRGNEQFF
size: few
V: TRBV14
J: TRBJ2-1
D: TRBD2

CDR3: CASSLGQGGIQPQHF
size: few
V: TRBV7-2
J: TRBJ1-5
D: TRBD1

CDR3: CASSGRVHQETQYF
size: few
V: TRBV9
J: TRBJ2-5
D: -

CDR3: CASSWAGNSTDTQYF
size: -
V: TRBV12-3/TRBV12-4
J: TRBJ2-3
D: -

CDR3: CASSFQQTNYGYTF
size: -
V: TRBV28
J: TRBJ1-2
D: -

CDR3: CASSYPSGWKTQYF
size: few
V: TRBV28
J: TRBJ2-5
D: -

CDR3: CSARVQENYGYTF
size: few
V: TRBV20-1
J: TRBJ1-2
D: -

CDR3: CATSSSSGRAYYNEQFF
size: -
V: TRBV24-1
J: TRBJ2-1
D: TRBD2

CDR3: CATSDFSGSTDTQYF
size: -
V: TRBV24-1
J: TRBJ2-3
D: -

CDR3: CASTKGAGYTDTQYF
size: few
V: TRBV7-9
J: TRBJ2-3
D: -

CDR3: CASSTRDRGLDRSSYNEQFF
size: -
V: TRBV12-3/TRBV12-4
J: TRBJ2-1
D: TRBD1

CDR3: CASRGQVSYGYTF
size: many
V: TRBV7-2
J: TRBJ1-2
D: TRBD1

CDR3: CASTRDTLSYNEQFF
size: -
V: TRBV28
J: TRBJ2-1
D: -

CDR3: CASKTGGADTQYF
size: -
V: TRBV6-1
J: TRBJ2-3
D: -

CDR3: CASTQGQVNTEAFF
size: -
V: TRBV9
J: TRBJ1-1
D: TRBD1

CDR3: CSAPPAAQGVRETQYF
size: few
V: TRBV20-1
J: TRBJ2-5
D: TRBD1

CDR3: CSVEWGRLGQVTQYF
size: -
V: TRBV29-1
J: TRBJ2-3
D: -

CDR3: CASRPRSAVWNEQFF
size: few
V: TRBV27
J: TRBJ2-1
D: -

CDR3: CSFSTASRFYNEQFF
size: few
V: TRBV29-1
J: TRBJ2-1
D: -

CDR3: CASSFGLKGSPLHF
size: -
V: TRBV5-4
J: TRBJ1-6
D: -

CDR3: CASSSKGETGPSESNQPQHF
size: -
V: TRBV12-1
J: TRBJ1-5
D: -

CDR3: CASSPRATGYEQYF
size: few
V: TRBV7-2
J: TRBJ2-7
D: -

CDR3: CASSDFESTEAFF
size: few
V: TRBV2
J: TRBJ1-1
D: -

CDR3: CASSQSSRDSLNTEAFF
size: -
V: TRBV23-1
J: TRBJ1-1
D: TRBD1

CDR3: CASSQMPWETQYF
size: few
V: TRBV14
J: TRBJ2-5
D: -

CDR3: CASSPLGLRSYNEQFF
size: -
V: TRBV23-1
J: TRBJ2-1
D: -

CDR3: CASRGTSGRAQTNEQFF
size: -
V: TRBV5-1
J: TRBJ2-1
D: TRBD2

CDR3: CASSQTGEAREQYF
size: -
V: TRBV5-1
J: TRBJ2-7
D: TRBD1

CDR3: CASSPLTGGPNSTGELFF
size: few
V: TRBV4-2
J: TRBJ2-2
D: TRBD1

CDR3: CAISESGVREQFF
size: -
V: TRBV10-3
J: TRBJ2-1
D: -

CDR3: CASSYSTVTYEQYF
size: -
V: TRBV6-2/TRBV6-3
J: TRBJ2-7
D: -